Below, 18 T cell receptor beta chains from the same sample are listed, as sequenced in a study of blood T cells in healthy people across ages. Primers used in a second PCR of about 6 to 11 cycles were a sample-barcoded 5' primer and a J-beta primer mix. A single record per CDR3 protein comes from TCRdb applying MiXCR to the 5' RACE reads. The top ten hold over 20% of the sample, which has 600,000 to 1,000,000 distinct CDR3 sequences, over 45% seen once. The sequenced material came from blood. Receptors originate from a man younger than 40 in good health.

This sequence joins TRBV29-1 and TRBJ1-2; TRBD1 aligns across 7 bases. The CDR3 extends over 14 amino acids. V shed 4 bases, J shed 4 bases, and the junction held 9 bases outside the gene matches. Germline-derived CDR1 and CDR2 are SQVTM and ANQGSEA. The CDR3 spells CSVVGTDTSYGYTF. The CDR3 coding sequence is TGCAGCGTTGTTGGGACAGACACGTCCTATGGCTACACCTTC.

V usage is TRBV10-3 and J usage is TRBJ2-5; D is unclear. The CDR3 totals 13 residues. Per the germline V gene, CDR1 is ENHRY and CDR2 is SYGVKD. V was pared by 7 bases and J by 4 bases, with 13 bases between. The CDR3 DNA is TGTGCCATCAACTCCCGGGCAGGAGAGACCCAGTACTTC. Encoded protein: CAINSRAGETQYF.

This chain joins TRBV12-3 or TRBV12-4 and TRBJ2-3, with 9 bases matching TRBD1. V lost 7 bases and J lost 3; bases outside the gene matches: 11. CDR3 length equals 16 residues. DNA of the CDR3: TGTGCCAGCACCCACTCGGACAGGGGACTAACAGATACGCAGTATTTT. Its protein product is CASTHSDRGLTDTQYF.

The rearrangement joins TRBV7-3 to TRBJ2-6; the match to TRBD2 covers 7 bases. Germline V gives CDR1 SGHTA, CDR2 FQGTGA. The V and J ends lost 0 bases and 1 base, in that order; junction bases with no gene match: 9. This CDR3 has 19 residues. CDR3 DNA: TGTGCCAGCAGCTTAACCGCGGCTAGCGGAGTGTCTGGGGCCAACGTCCTGACTTTC. This translates into CASSLTAASGVSGANVLTF.

The chain combines TRBV7-9 with TRBJ2-3; no reliable D call. There are 16 residues in the CDR3. CDR1 and CDR2 from the germline V gene are SEHNR and FQNEAQ (reference sequence). The V end was cut by 6 bases, the J end by 2 bases, with 18 bases between. The CDR3 nucleotides read TGTGCCAGCAGATCCCCCCGGACGCAGCCCACAGATACGCAGTATTTT. Translated, it gives CASRSPRTQPTDTQYF.

This chain uses TRBV28 with TRBJ2-7; D unresolved. CDR3 length: 15 amino acids. V was pared by 2 bases and J by 2 bases, with 13 bases between. The V gene's germline CDR1 is MDHEN and CDR2 SYDVKM. CDR3 loop: CASSLTPGSPYEQYF. The CDR3 DNA follows: TGTGCCAGCAGTTTAACGCCCGGATCCCCCTACGAGCAGTACTTC.

On this clonotype itself: A junction boundary mismatches the germline segment, possibly from a read error. V gene TRBV20-1 combines with J gene TRBJ2-3; D tentatively fits TRBD1 or TRBD2 (5 bases each). The CDR3 is 17 residues long. The germline V gene has CDR1 DFQATT and CDR2 SNEGSKA (reference sequence). For the CDR3, the DNA is TGCAGTGCTAGAGATCCCCCGGGCGGGTCGGGCACAGGTACGCAGTATTTT. As protein: CSARDPPGGSGTGTQYF.

This clonotype has a handful of counts. The chain carries TRBV28 and TRBJ1-4; D might be TRBD1 (6 bases). This CDR3 has 16 residues. V lost 6 bases, J lost 5 bases, and 19 bases lay in between. CDR1 is MDHEN and CDR2 is SYDVKM in the germline V gene. The CDR3 protein is CASSPGQPMKNEKLFF. The CDR3 nucleotides are TGTGCCAGCAGCCCGGGACAACCGATGAAAAATGAAAAACTGTTTTTT. Full variable domain (missing parts from reference TRBV28 and TRBJ1-4): DVKVTQSSRYLVKRTGEKVFLECVQDMDHENMFWYRQDPGLGLRLIYFSYDVKMKEKGDIPEGYSVSREKKERFSLILESASTNQTSMYLCASSPGQPMKNEKLFFGSGTQLSVL.

The chain uses TRBV20-1 and TRBJ2-5; the D is unclear. The CDR3 covers 14 residues. The germline V and J ends were trimmed by 6 bases and 5 bases, with 19 bases remaining between them. Germline CDR1 DFQATT, CDR2 SNEGSKA (reference sequence). The CDR3 reads CSASRPGLEETQYF. In DNA form, the CDR3 reads TGCAGTGCCTCGCGGCCGGGCCTAGAGGAGACCCAGTACTTC.

V usage is TRBV6-2 or TRBV6-3 and J usage is TRBJ2-1; D is unresolved. The length of the CDR3 is 15 residues. CDR1 is MNHEY, CDR2 SVGEGT, per germline. The germline V and J ends were trimmed by 3 bases and 2 bases, with 11 bases remaining between them. CDR3 in DNA: TGTGCCAGCAGTTATGGGGATTATACCTACAATGAGCAGTTCTTC. It translates to CASSYGDYTYNEQFF.

The V call is TRBV6-1, the J call TRBJ1-5, with D tentatively TRBD1 (6 bases). CDR3 size: 18 residues. CDR1 is MNHNS and CDR2 is SASEGT in the germline V gene. Trimming took off 4 bases at V and 6 bases at J, with 25 bases between the two ends. CDR3 DNA sequence: TGTGCCAGCAGTGGATACCCGGGACATCCCATTGGTGGTCAGCCCCAGCATTTT. Translated: CASSGYPGHPIGGQPQHF.

V usage is TRBV7-9 and J usage is TRBJ2-7, with 8 bases lining up with TRBD1. The CDR3 consists of 13 residues. The V gene's germline CDR1 is SEHNR and CDR2 FQNEAQ (reference sequence). With 4 bases clipped from V and 7 bases from J, the junction kept 6 bases outside the gene matches. CDR3 in DNA: TGTGCCAGCAGCTCCTTGGACAGGGCGGAGCAGTACTTC. Encoded protein: CASSSLDRAEQYF.

This clonotype occurred a few times. The V and J genes are TRBV29-1 and TRBJ2-3, with D perhaps assigned TRBD1 or TRBD2 (5 bases each). V was shortened by 4 bases and J by 1 base, with 12 bases between the two germline ends. The CDR3 covers 14 residues. CDR1 and CDR2 (germline): SQVTM, ANQGSEA. The CDR3 protein is CSVGWGSGTDTQYF. The CDR3, as DNA: TGCAGCGTTGGTTGGGGGAGCGGCACAGATACGCAGTATTTT.

This clonotype was seen more than once but under ten times. The chain is built from TRBV5-1 and TRBJ2-5; TRBD2 agrees at 8 bases. Germline CDR1 SGHRS, CDR2 YFSETQ. Germline trimming cut 2 bases from V and 4 bases from J; bases unmatched to any gene: 7. The CDR3 spans 15 residues. CDR3 in amino acids: CASSFGGGRGETQYF. DNA for the CDR3: TGCGCCAGCAGCTTCGGCGGGGGGCGTGGAGAGACCCAGTACTTC. Drawing the rest from reference TRBV5-1 and TRBJ2-5, the complete variable domain is KAGVTQTPRYLIKTRGQQVTLSCSPISGHRSVSWYQQTPGQGLQFLFEYFSETQRNKGNFPGRFSGRQFSNSRSEMNVSTLELGDSALYLCASSFGGGRGETQYFGPGTRLLVL.

This chain uses TRBV12-3 or TRBV12-4 with TRBJ2-3, with a weak D call TRBD1 (5 bases). Trimming cost V 3 bases and J 3 bases, with 16 bases left between them. CDR3 size: 16 residues. CDR3 region: CASSLIHGQGTDTQYF. The CDR3 DNA is TGTGCCAGCAGTTTGATCCACGGGCAGGGAACAGATACGCAGTATTTT.

V gene TRBV7-9 combines with J gene TRBJ2-7; 9 nucleotides align to TRBD1. Germline lookup yields CDR1 SEHNR and CDR2 FQNEAQ (reference sequence). V shed 4 bases, J shed 6 bases, and the junction held 10 bases outside the gene matches. The CDR3 contains 15 residues. The CDR3 reads CASSSTGTGYGEQYF. CDR3 nucleotide sequence: TGTGCCAGCAGCTCCACCGGGACAGGGTATGGCGAGCAGTACTTC.

The chain is built from TRBV19 and TRBJ1-1; D gene unclear. Trimming stripped 3 bases from V and 4 bases from J, with 9 bases between. Germline V gives CDR1 LNHDA, CDR2 SQIVND (reference sequence). The CDR3 totals 13 residues. CDR3: CASSMVSATEAFF. CDR3 coding DNA: TGTGCCAGTAGTATGGTCTCCGCCACTGAAGCTTTCTTT.

This clonotype was seen a handful of times. The gene calls are TRBV5-6 and TRBJ2-5, with D maybe TRBD1 (7 bases). Germline CDR1 SGHDT, CDR2 YYEEEE. This CDR3 spans 13 amino acids. Trimming left V 2 bases short and J 7 bases short, with 12 bases between. CDR3 loop: CASSFTGEATQYF. DNA of the CDR3: TGTGCCAGCAGCTTCACAGGGGAGGCGACCCAGTACTTC.